Detailed here is one TCR beta chain. This clone's antigen is unknown. This receptor is murine, so its gene names and germline sequences reflect the mouse genome. Read sequence stops 4 residues before the CDR3 end, and the germline J gene provides the missing end. Cells from pooled mouse cutaneous lymph nodes were stained for CD4, CD8alpha, NKG2D, NKG2ACE and other markers and then sorted on a BD Influx. This entry comes from a study of CD8+ T cells in alopecia areata (dated by TCRdb to between 2018 and 2020). Some background on the complete study: Female C3H/HeJ recipients, about 7-10 weeks old, were grafted with skin from C3H/HeJ donors with spontaneous alopecia (roughly 6-13 months old). The study used high-throughput TCRbeta sequencing to examine T cell clonal expansion in alopecia areata, in both the C3H/HeJ mouse model and human patients. On the human side, TCRbeta sequencing was run on scalp tissue and on sorted CD4+ and CD8+ peripheral blood T cells from healthy controls and from alopecia areata patients with either patchy or totalis/universalis disease. Clonality in the scalp was compared among normal scalp (n=4), patchy alopecia areata scalp (n=8), and alopecia totalis/universalis scalp (n=8). RNA was obtained with the PAXgene miRNA kit for fixed scalp, the miRNeasy kit for PBMCs, and the RNeasy kit for mouse skin. TCRbeta CDR3 regions were amplified by immunoSEQ multiplex PCR with 35 Vbeta forward and 13 Jbeta reverse primers.

The library was obtained by the immunoSEQ multiplex PCR assay. For TCR sequencing, RNA was extracted from every sample and reverse transcribed into cDNA to serve as template. First-strand cDNA was synthesized with SuperScript III using a 2:1 mix of oligo-dT and random hexamers. A synthetic immune receptor repertoire was used to measure amplification bias, and any remaining bias was corrected computationally. Sequencing of the libraries was done on Illumina HiSeq using 60 bp reads that spanned the CDR3 and were read from J toward V. In the paper's pipeline: After raw reads were preprocessed to remove errors, the CDR3 was defined following IMGT conventions as running from the conserved cysteine to phenylalanine. To get clonality, Shannon entropy was normalized by log2 of the number of productive unique TCRs and the result was subtracted from 1. Whether each scalp clone was CD4 or CD8 was inferred by checking scalp TCRbeta sequences against the CD4 and CD8 repertoires from sorted blood. What TCRdb holds here is the immuneACCESS table cut down to in-frame rearrangements. Part of the clones is not present; checked against another copy, under half of the missing clones reflect an unresolved V gene, and the others are unexplained. Clone size and V and J calls were adopted from that table, with D and trimming inferred from the DNA. There are more than 250,000 clones in this sample, and none of them is a singleton. The ten largest make up 0.9% to 1.5% of the sample.

The research as a whole found: Unlike mouse skin, which is dominated by gammadelta T cells, normal human skin has resident alphabeta T cells that are also sequenced, and this complicates analysis of the scalp TCR repertoire. Shared TCR sequences between patients were less evident than in mice, which may be partly attributable to HLA diversity in the patient population. Lesional scalp, especially in alopecia totalis/universalis, showed higher clonality and more expanded CD8+ clones than normal scalp, suggesting antigenic drive.

Reading from cysteine to phenylalanine, the CDR3 counts 15 amino acids. Of the CDR3's DNA, 33 bases were read; they are in frame from base 1. CDR1 and CDR2 were assigned from the germline V gene as NSHNY and SYGAGN. Trimmed from V: 3 bases; trimmed from J: 0 bases; junction bases lacking a gene match: 4. Sequencing was performed on CD4+ T cells sorted from a lymph node. Here the chain combines TRBV13-1 and TRBJ1-1, and 8 junction bases match TRBD1. The TCR comes from a C3H/HeJ mouse with alopecia areata. Regarding MHC type, mice of this strain are H2-k. The CDR3 DNA, read in part, is TGTGCCAGCAGTGGCAGGGGGCTTCAGAACACA. Translated, this is CASSGRGLQNT. The entire CDR3 sequence reads CASSGRGLQNTEVFF.